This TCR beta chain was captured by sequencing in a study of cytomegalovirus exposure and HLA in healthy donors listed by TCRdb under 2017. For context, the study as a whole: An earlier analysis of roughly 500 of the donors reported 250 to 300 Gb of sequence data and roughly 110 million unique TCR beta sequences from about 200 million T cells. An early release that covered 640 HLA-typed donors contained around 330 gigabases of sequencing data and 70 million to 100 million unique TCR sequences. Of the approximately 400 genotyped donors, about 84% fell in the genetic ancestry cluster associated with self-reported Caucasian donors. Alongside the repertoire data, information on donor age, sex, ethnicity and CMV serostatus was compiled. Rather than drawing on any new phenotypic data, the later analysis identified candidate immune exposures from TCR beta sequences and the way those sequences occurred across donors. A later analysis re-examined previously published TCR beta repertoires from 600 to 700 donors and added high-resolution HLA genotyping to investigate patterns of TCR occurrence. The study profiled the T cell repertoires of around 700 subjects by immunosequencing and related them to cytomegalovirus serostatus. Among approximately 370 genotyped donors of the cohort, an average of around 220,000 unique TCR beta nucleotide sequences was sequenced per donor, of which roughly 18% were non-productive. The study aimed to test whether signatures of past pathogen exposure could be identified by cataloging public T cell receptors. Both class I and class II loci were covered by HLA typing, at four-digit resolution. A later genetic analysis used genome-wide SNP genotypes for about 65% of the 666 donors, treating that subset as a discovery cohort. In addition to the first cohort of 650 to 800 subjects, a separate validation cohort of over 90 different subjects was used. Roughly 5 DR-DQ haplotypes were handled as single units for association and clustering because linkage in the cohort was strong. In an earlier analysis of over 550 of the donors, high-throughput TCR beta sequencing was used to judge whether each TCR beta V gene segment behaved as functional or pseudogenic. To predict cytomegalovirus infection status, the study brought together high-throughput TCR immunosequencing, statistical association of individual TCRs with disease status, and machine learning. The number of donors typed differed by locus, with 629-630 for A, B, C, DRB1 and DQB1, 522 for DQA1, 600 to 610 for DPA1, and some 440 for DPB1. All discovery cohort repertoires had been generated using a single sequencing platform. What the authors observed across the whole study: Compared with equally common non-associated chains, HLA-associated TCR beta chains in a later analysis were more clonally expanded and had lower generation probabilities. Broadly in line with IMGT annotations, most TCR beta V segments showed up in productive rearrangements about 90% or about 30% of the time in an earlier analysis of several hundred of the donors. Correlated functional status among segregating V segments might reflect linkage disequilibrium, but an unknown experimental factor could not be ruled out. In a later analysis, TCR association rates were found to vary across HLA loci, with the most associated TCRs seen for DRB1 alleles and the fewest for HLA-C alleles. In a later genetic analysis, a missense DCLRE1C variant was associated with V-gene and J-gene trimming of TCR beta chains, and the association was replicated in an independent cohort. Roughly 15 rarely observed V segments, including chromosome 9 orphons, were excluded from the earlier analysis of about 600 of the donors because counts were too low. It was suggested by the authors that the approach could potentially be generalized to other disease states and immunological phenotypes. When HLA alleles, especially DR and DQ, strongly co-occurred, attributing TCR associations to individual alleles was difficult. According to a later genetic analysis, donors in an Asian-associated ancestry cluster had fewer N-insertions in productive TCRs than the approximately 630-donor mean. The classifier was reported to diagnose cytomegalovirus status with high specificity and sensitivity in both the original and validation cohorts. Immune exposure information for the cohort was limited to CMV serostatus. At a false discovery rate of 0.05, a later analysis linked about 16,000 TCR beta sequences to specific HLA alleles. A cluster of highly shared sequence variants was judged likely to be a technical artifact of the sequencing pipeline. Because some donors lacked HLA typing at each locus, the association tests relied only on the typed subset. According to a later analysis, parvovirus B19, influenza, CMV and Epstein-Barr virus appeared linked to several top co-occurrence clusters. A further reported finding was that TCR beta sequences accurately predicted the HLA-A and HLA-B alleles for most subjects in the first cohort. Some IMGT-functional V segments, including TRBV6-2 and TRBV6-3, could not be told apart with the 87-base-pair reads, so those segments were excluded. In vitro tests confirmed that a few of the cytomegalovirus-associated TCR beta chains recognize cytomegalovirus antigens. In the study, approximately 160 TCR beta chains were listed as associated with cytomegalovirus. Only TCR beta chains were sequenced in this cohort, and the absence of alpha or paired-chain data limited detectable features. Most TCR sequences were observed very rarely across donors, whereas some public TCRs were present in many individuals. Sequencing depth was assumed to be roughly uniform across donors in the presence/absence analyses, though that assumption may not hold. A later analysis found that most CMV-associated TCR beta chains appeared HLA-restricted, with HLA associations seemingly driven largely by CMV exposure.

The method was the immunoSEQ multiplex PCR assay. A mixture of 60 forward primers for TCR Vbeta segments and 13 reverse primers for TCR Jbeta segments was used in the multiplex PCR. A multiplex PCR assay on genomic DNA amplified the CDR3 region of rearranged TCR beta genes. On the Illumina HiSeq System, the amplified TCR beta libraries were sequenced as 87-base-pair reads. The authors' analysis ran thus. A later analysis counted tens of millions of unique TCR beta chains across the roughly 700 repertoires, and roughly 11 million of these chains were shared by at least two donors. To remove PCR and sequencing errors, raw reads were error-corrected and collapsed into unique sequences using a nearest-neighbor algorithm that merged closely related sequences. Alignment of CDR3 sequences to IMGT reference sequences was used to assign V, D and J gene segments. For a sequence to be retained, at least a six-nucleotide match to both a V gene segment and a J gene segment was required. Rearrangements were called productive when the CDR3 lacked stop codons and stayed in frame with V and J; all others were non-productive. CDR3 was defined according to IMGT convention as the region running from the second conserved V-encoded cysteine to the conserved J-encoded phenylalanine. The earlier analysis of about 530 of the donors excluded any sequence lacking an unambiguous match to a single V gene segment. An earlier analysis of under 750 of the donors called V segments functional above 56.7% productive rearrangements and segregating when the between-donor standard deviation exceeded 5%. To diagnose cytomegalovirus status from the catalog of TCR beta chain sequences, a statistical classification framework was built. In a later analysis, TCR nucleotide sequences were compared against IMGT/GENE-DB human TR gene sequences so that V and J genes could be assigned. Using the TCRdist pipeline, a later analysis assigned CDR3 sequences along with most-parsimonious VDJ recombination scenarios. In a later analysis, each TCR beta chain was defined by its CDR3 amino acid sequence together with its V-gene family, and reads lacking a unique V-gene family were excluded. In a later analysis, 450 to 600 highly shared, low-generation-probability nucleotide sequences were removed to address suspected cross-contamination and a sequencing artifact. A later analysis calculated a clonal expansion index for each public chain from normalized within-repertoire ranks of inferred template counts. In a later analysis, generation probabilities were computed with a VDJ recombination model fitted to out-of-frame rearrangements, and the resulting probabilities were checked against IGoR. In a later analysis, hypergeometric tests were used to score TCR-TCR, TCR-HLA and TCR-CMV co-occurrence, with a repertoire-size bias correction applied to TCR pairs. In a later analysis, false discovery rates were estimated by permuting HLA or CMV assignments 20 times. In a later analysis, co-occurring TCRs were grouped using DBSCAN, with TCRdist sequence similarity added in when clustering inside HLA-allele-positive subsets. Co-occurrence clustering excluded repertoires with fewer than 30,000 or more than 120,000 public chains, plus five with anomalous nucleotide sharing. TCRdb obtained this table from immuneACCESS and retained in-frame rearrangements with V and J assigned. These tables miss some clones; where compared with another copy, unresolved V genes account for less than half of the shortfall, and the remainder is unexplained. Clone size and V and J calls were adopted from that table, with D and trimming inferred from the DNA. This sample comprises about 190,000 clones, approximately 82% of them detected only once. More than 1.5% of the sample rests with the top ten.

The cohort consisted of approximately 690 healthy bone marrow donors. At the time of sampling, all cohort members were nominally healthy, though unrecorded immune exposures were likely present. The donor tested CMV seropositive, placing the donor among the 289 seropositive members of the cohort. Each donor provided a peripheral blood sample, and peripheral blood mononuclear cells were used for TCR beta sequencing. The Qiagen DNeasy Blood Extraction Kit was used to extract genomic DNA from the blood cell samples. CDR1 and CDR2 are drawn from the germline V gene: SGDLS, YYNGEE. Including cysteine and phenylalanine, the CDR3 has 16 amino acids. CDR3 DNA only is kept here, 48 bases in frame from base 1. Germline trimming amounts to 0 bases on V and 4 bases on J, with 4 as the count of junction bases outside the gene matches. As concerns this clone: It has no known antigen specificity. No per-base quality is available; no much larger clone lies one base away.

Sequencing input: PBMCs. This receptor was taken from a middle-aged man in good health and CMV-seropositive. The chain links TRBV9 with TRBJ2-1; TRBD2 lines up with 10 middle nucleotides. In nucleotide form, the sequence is TGTGCCAGCAGCGTAGGGGGACTAGCGACTTACAATGAGCAGTTCTTC. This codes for CASSVGGLATYNEQFF.